This T cell receptor beta chain was recorded in a study of CD8 T cells in ankylosing spondylitis. CDR3 length: 15 amino acids. Germline loops: CDR1 ENHRY, CDR2 SYGVKD. V trimming: 10 bases; J trimming: 2 bases; junction bases outside the gene matches: 10. TCRdb analysed the 5' RACE reads with MiXCR anew, one entry per CDR3 protein. The sample lists approximately 200,000 distinct CDR3 sequences; about 13% were seen once. The origin of this receptor is a male donor with ankylosing spondylitis or in good health (not recorded which). J is TRBJ2-7 and V is TRBV10-3, with 11 bases lining up with TRBD1. Specimen: blood, either unsorted or a sorted T cell fraction (not recorded which). CDR3 sequence reads: CATYPGQGVTYEQYF. CDR3 nucleotide sequence: TGTGCCACCTACCCGGGACAGGGGGTTACCTACGAGCAGTACTTC.